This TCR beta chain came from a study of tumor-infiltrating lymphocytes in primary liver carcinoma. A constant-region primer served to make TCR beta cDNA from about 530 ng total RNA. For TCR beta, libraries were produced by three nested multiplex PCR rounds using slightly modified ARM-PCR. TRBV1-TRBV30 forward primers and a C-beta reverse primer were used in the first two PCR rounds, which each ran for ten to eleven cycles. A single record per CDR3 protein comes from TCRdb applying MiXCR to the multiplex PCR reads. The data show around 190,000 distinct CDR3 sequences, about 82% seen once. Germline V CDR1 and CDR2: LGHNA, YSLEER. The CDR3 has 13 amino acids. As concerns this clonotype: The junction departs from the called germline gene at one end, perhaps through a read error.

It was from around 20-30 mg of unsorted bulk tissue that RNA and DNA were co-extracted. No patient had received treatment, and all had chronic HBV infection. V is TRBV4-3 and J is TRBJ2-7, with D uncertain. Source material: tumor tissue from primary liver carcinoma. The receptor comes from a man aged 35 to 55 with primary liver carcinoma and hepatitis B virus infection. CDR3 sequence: CACSQDLPYERYF. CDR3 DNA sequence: TGCGCCTGCAGCCAAGATCTGCCCTACGAGCGCTACTTC.